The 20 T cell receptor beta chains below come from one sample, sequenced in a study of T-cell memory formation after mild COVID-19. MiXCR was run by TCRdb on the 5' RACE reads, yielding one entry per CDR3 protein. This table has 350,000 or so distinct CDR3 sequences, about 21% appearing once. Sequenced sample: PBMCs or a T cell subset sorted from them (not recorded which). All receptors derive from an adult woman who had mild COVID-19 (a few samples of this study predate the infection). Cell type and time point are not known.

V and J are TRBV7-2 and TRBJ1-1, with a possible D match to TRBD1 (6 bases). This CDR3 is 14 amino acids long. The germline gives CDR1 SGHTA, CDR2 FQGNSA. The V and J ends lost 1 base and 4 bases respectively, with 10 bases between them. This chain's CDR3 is CASSLEGGLTEAFF. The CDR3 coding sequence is TGTGCCAGCAGCTTAGAGGGGGGCCTCACTGAAGCTTTCTTT.

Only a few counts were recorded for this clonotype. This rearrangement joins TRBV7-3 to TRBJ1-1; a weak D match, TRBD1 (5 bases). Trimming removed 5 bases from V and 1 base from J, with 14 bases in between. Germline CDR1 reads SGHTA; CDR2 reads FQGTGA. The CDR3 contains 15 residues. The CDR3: CASSPWGGRNTEAFF. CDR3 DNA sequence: TGTGCCAGCAGCCCCTGGGGGGGGAGGAACACTGAAGCTTTCTTT.

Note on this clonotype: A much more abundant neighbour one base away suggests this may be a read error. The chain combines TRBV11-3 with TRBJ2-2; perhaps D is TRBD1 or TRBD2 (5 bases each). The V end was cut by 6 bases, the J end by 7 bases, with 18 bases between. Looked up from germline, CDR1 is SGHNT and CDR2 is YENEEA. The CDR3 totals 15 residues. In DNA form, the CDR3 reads TGTGCCAGCAGACCTCAAAGAGGGGCTGGCGGGGAGCTGTTTTTT. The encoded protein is CASRPQRGAGGELFF.

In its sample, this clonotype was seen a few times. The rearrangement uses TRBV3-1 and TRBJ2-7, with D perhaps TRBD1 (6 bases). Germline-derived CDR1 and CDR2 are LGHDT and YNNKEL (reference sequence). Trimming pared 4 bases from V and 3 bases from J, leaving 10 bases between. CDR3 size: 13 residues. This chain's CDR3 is CASSLRDNYEQYF. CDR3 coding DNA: TGTGCCAGCAGCCTTCGGGACAACTACGAGCAGTACTTC.

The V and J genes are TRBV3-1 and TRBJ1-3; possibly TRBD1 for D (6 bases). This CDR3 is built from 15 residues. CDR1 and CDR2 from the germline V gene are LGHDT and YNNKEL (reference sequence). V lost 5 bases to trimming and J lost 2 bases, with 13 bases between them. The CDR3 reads CASSAAGATGNTIYF. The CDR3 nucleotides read TGTGCCAGCAGCGCGGCGGGGGCTACTGGAAACACCATATATTTT. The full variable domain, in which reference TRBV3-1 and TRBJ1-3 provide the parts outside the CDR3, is DTAVSQTPKYLVTQMGNDKSIKCEQNLGHDTMYWYKQDSKKFLKIMFSYNNKELIINETVPNRFSPKSPDKAHLNLHINSLELGDSAVYFCASSAAGATGNTIYFGEGSWLTVV.

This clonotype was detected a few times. The CDR3 is CASSARTPPYGYTF. CDR3 coding DNA: TGTGCCAGCAGTGCGAGGACTCCTCCTTATGGCTACACCTTC. The chain uses TRBV6-1 and TRBJ1-2; unclear D gene. Germline V lookup: CDR1 MNHNS, CDR2 SASEGT. The CDR3 loop spans 14 amino acids. Trimming took off 4 bases at V and 5 bases at J, with 14 bases between the two ends.

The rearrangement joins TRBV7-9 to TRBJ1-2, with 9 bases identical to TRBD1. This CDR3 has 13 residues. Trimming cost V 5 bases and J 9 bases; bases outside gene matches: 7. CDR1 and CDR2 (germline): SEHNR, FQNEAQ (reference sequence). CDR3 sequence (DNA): TGTGCCAGCAGCCGGGGACAGGGAGAGAGCTACACCTTC. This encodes CASSRGQGESYTF.

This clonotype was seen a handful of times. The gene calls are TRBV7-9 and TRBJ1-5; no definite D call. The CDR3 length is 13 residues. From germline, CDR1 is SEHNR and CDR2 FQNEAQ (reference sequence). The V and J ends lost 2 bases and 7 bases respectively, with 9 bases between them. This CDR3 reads CASSLNEDQPQHF. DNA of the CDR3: TGTGCCAGCAGCTTAAATGAGGACCAGCCCCAGCATTTT.

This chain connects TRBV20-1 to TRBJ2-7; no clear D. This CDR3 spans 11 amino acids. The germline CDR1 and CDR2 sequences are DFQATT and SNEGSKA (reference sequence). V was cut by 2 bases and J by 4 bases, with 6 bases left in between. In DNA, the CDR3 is TGCAGTGCTAGATCCGATTACGAGCAGTACTTC. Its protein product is CSARSDYEQYF.

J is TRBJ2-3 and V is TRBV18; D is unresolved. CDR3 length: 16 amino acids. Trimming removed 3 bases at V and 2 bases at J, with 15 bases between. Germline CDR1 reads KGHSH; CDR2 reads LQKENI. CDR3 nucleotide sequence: TGTGCCAGCTCACCCCTCGGGTTCACGGTCACAGATACGCAGTATTTT. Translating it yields CASSPLGFTVTDTQYF.

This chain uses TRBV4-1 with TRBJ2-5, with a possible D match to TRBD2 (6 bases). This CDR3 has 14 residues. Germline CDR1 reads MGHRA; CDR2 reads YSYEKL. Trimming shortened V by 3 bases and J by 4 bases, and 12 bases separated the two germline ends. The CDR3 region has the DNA TGCGCCAGCAGCCACATCGGGACTTTAGAGACCCAGTACTTC. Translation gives CASSHIGTLETQYF.

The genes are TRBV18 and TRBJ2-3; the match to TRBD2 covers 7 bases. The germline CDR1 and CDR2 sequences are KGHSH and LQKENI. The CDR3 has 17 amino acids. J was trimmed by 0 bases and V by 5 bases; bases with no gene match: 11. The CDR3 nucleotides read TGTGCCAGCTCATCCAGACCCGGGGGGTATAGCACAGATACGCAGTATTTT. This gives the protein CASSSRPGGYSTDTQYF. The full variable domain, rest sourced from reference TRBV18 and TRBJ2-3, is NAGVMQNPRHLVRRRGQEARLRCSPMKGHSHVYWYRQLPEEGLKFMVYLQKENIIDESGMPKERFSAEFPKEGPSILRIQQVVRGDSAAYFCASSSRPGGYSTDTQYFGPGTRLTVL.

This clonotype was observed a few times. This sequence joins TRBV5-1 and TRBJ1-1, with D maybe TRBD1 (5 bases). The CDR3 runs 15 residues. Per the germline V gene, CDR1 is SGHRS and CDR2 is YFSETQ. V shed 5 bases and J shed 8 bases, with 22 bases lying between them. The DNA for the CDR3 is TGCGCCAGCAGGAAGAACGTGGCTAGAGGACAAGAAGCTTTCTTT. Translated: CASRKNVARGQEAFF.

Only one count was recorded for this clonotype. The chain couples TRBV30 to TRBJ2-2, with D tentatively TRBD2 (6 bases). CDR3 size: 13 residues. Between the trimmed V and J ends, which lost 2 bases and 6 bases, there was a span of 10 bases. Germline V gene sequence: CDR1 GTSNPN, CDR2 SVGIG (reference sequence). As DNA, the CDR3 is TGTGCCTGGAGTAGGGAGGATTCCGGGGAGCTGTTTTTT. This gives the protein CAWSREDSGELFF.

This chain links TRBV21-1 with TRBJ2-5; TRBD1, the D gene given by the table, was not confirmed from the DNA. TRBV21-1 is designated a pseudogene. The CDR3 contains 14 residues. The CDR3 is CASSKEGPVETQYF. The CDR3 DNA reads TGTGCCAGCAGCAAAGAGGGGCCGGTAGAGACCCAGTACTTC.

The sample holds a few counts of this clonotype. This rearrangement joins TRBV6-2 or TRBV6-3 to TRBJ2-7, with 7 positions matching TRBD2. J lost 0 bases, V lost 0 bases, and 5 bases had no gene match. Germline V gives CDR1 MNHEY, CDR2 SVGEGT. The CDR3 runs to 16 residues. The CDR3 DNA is TGTGCCAGCAGTTACTCGGTAGCGGGCTACTCCTACGAGCAGTACTTC. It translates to CASSYSVAGYSYEQYF.

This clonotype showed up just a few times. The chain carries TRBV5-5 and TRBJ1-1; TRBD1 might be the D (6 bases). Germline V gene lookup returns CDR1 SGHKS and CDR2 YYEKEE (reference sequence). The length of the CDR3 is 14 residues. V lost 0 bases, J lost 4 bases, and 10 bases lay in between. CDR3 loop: CASSLVWGPTEAFF. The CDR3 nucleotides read TGTGCCAGCAGCTTGGTTTGGGGGCCCACTGAAGCTTTCTTT.

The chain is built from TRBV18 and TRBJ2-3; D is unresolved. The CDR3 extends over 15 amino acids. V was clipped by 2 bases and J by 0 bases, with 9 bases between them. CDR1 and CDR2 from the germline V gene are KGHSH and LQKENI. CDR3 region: CASSPFQASTDTQYF. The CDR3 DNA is TGTGCCAGCTCACCATTTCAGGCTAGCACAGATACGCAGTATTTT. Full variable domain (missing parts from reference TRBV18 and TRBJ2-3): NAGVMQNPRHLVRRRGQEARLRCSPMKGHSHVYWYRQLPEEGLKFMVYLQKENIIDESGMPKERFSAEFPKEGPSILRIQQVVRGDSAAYFCASSPFQASTDTQYFGPGTRLTVL.

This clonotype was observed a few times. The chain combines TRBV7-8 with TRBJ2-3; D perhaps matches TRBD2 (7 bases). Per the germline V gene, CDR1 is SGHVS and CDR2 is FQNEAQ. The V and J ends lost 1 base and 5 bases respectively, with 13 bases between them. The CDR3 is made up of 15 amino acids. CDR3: CASSLVAGARDTQYF. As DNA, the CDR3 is TGTGCCAGCAGCTTAGTGGCGGGGGCACGAGATACGCAGTATTTT.

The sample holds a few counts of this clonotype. Here the CDR3 reads CASSLGQIDGYTF. CDR3 in DNA: TGTGCCAGCAGCTTAGGGCAGATTGATGGCTACACCTTC. The gene calls are TRBV11-1 and TRBJ1-2; D is uncertain. V was cut by 1 base and J by 6 bases, with 9 bases left in between. This CDR3 has 13 residues. From germline, CDR1 is SGHAT and CDR2 FQDESV (reference sequence).